One and the same sample provided the 16 T cell receptor beta chains below, sequenced in a study of T cell responses to AZD1222 COVID-19 vaccine. Only in-frame clones appear in the TCRdb table, and some are missing; sequencing was by immunoSEQ multiplex PCR. Here the sample spans approximately 180,000 clones, 87% being singletons. Sequenced here: peripheral blood, sampled on day 0 of AZD1222 vaccination. These receptors originate from an adult in good health.

J is TRBJ2-7 and V is TRBV30; D not resolved. V was trimmed by 1 base and J by 2 bases, leaving 6 bases between them. The V gene's germline CDR1 is GTSNPN and CDR2 SVGIG (reference sequence). This CDR3 has 12 amino acids. The DNA for the CDR3 is TGTGCCTGGAGTGGGGCCGCCTACGAGCAGTACTTC. It is translated as CAWSGAAYEQYF.

This chain links TRBV4-1 with TRBJ1-6; D may be TRBD1 (6 bases). Germline V CDR1 and CDR2: MGHRA, YSYEKL. The CDR3 is made up of 19 amino acids. The ends were cut back, 4 bases at V and 7 bases at J, with 26 bases in the middle. The CDR3 sequence is CASSPPVLGRGAGNSPLHF. As DNA, the CDR3 is TGCGCCAGCAGCCCCCCCGTGTTAGGACGGGGGGCCGGGAATTCACCCCTCCACTTT.

The rearrangement uses TRBV30 and TRBJ1-6; D gene ambiguous. Deletions cut 8 bases from V and 4 bases from J, with 15 bases between. CDR1 GTSNPN and CDR2 SVGIG come from the germline V gene (reference sequence). The CDR3 loop spans 14 amino acids. The CDR3 loop is CAGYGRRYNSPLHF. For the CDR3, the DNA is TGTGCCGGATACGGGAGACGGTATAATTCACCCCTCCACTTT.

The rearrangement links TRBV7-2 to TRBJ1-4, with D unclear. The germline gives CDR1 SGHTA, CDR2 FQGNSA. The CDR3 contains 16 residues. Trimming shortened V by 5 bases and J by 0 bases, and 13 bases separated the two germline ends. The DNA for the CDR3 is TGTGCCAGCAGCGATTACGTATCCGCAACTAATGAAAAACTGTTTTTT. Residues: CASSDYVSATNEKLFF.

This clone was detected only once. The rearrangement links TRBV6-5 to TRBJ1-2; possible D gene TRBD1, 6 bases. The CDR3 spans 14 residues. Germline assignment: CDR1 MNHEY and CDR2 SVGAGI. CDR3 DNA sequence: TGTGTCACTAGTAGCGGGGGCGCGGACTATGGCTACACCTTC. This translates into CVTSSGGADYGYTF.

The chain recombines TRBV6-1 with TRBJ1-1; TRBD1 is a possible D gene (5 bases). V lost 1 base and J lost 0, with 9 bases in between. Germline values: CDR1 MNHNS, CDR2 SASEGT. The CDR3 runs to 15 residues. In nucleotides, the CDR3 is TGTGCCAGCAGTGAAGAGTCGGGGGTGAACACTGAAGCTTTCTTT. It codes for CASSEESGVNTEAFF.

This rearrangement joins TRBV28 to TRBJ1-6, with 7 bases that match TRBD1. J gave up 5 bases and V 7 bases, and 8 bases lay outside the gene matches. The CDR3 spans 15 residues. Germline V gene data show CDR1 as MDHEN and CDR2 as SYDVKM. CDR3 DNA: TGTGCCAGCATACTAGGGGGCGGAAATAATTCACCCCTCCACTTT. Protein: CASILGGGNNSPLHF.

The chain uses TRBV5-4 and TRBJ1-2, with TRBD1 as a possible D gene (5 bases). Germline CDR1 and CDR2: SGHNT and YYREEE (reference sequence). Trimming took off 4 bases at V and 4 bases at J, with 20 bases between the two ends. The CDR3 runs 16 residues. CDR3 sequence (DNA): TGTGCCAGCAGCCCGAAAACCCTCCTCGGGGGCTATGGCTACACCTTC. Its translation is CASSPKTLLGGYGYTF.

The rearrangement uses TRBV13 and TRBJ2-7; D gene uncertain. Looked up from germline, CDR1 is PRHDT and CDR2 is FYEKMQ (reference sequence). The CDR3 loop spans 13 amino acids. Trimming took off 5 bases at V and 3 bases at J, with 11 bases between the two ends. CDR3 in DNA: TGTGCCAGCAGCCGGACGGATCTCTACGAGCAGTACTTC. Translated: CASSRTDLYEQYF.

This chain connects TRBV19 to TRBJ1-2; D not resolved. With 3 bases removed from V and 3 bases from J, the gap between germline ends came to 17 bases. Germline V gives CDR1 LNHDA, CDR2 SQIVND (reference sequence). The CDR3 consists of 16 residues. This CDR3 is CASSISATRRYYGYTF. The CDR3, as DNA: TGTGCCAGTAGTATCTCGGCGACCCGGCGGTACTATGGCTACACCTTC.

This chain connects TRBV5-1 to TRBJ1-2, with 10 bases aligning to TRBD1. V was clipped by 4 bases and J by 6 bases; unmatched bases: 3. The CDR3 totals 13 residues. Per the germline V gene, CDR1 is SGHRS and CDR2 is YFSETQ. The CDR3, as DNA: TGCGCCAGCAGCCCGGGGACAGGGGATGGCTACACCTTC. Protein sequence: CASSPGTGDGYTF.

The gene calls are TRBV5-1 and TRBJ2-5; the D call may be TRBD1 or TRBD2 (5 bases each). From germline, CDR1 is SGHRS and CDR2 YFSETQ. CDR3 length: 14 amino acids. The germline V and J ends were trimmed by 4 bases and 1 base, with 11 bases remaining between them. CDR3 in amino acids: CASSEGRSQETQYF. The CDR3 DNA sequence: TGCGCCAGCAGCGAGGGACGGAGCCAAGAGACCCAGTACTTC.

This clone was seen a handful of times. V gene TRBV4-1 combines with J gene TRBJ1-2; maybe TRBD1 (6 bases). V was shortened by 4 bases and J by 4 bases, with 13 bases between the two germline ends. This CDR3 is 14 amino acids long. Germline V CDR1 and CDR2: MGHRA, YSYEKL. The CDR3 region has the DNA TGCGCCAGCAGCCCCGCGGGGGGGGCCTATGGCTACACCTTC. The encoded protein is CASSPAGGAYGYTF.

There are a few counts of this clone. The CDR3 coding sequence is TGTGCCAGCAGCTTATGGCGGGACTCCTACGAGCAGTACTTC. This codes for CASSLWRDSYEQYF. The chain combines TRBV7-9 with TRBJ2-7; possible D gene TRBD2, 6 bases. Trimming shortened V by 2 bases and J by 0 bases, and 8 bases separated the two germline ends. The CDR3 consists of 14 residues. The germline CDR1 and CDR2 sequences are SEHNR and FQNEAQ (reference sequence).

The V gene is TRBV5-1, the J gene TRBJ1-2; TRBD1 might be the D (5 bases). The CDR3 consists of 14 residues. CDR1 and CDR2 (germline): SGHRS, YFSETQ. V was pared by 2 bases and J by 3 bases, with 11 bases between. Here the CDR3 reads CASSFQGGYYGYTF. The DNA of the CDR3 is TGCGCCAGCAGCTTCCAGGGCGGTTACTATGGCTACACCTTC.

The chain recombines TRBV5-1 with TRBJ1-2; D is unresolved. Germline CDR1 reads SGHRS; CDR2 reads YFSETQ. The V gene lost 1 base and the J gene lost 2 bases, with 12 bases spanning the gap. This CDR3 is 15 amino acids long. CDR3: CASSLSIPGNYGYTF. The DNA for the CDR3 is TGCGCCAGCAGCTTGAGTATCCCGGGGAACTATGGCTACACCTTC.